Given below is one TCR beta chain in context. Its antigen is still unknown. Assay used: immunoSEQ multiplex PCR; TCRdb lists only in-frame clones, some missing. Among 150,000 to 200,000 clones listed, 85% to 95% were seen once. Trimming shortened V by 2 bases and J by 4 bases, and 17 bases separated the two germline ends. Germline V gene data show CDR1 as SGHAT and CDR2 as FQNNGV. The CDR3 consists of 16 residues. The data were taken from a study of T cell responses to AZD1222 COVID-19 vaccine. Notes on the study in general: Donors, mostly white British, included more females; clonal diversity was possibly underestimated. Reportedly, nearly half the spike-specific TCRs target unmutated variant regions.

V and J are TRBV11-2 and TRBJ2-5; D might be TRBD2 (7 bases). The sequencing here drew on peripheral blood, taken on day 0 of AZD1222 vaccination. The origin of this receptor is an adult in good health. CDR3 sequence (DNA): TGTGCCAGCAGCTTACCAGGAGGGGGGGCAGGAGAGACCCAGTACTTC. This gives the protein CASSLPGGGAGETQYF.